The 20 T cell receptor beta chains below were found in one sample sequenced in a study of graft-versus-host responses after intestinal transplantation. The starting material, graft tissue, was processed to release intraepithelial and lamina propria lymphocytes. Assay used: immunoSEQ multiplex PCR; TCRdb lists only in-frame clones, some missing. The sample has several thousand clones, about 82% seen once; the top ten hold roughly 10%. Specimen: ileum tissue, collected around 120 days after transplant. The receptors come from a human patient who received an intestinal transplant, so some T cells may come from the graft donor.

The chain links TRBV4-1 to TRBJ2-2; 9 nucleotides align to TRBD2. The CDR3 has 16 residues. CDR1 and CDR2 (germline): MGHRA, YSYEKL. V dropped 4 bases and J dropped 4; count of bases not matched to a gene: 7. CDR3 sequence: CASSPRGTSITGELFF. CDR3 sequence (DNA): TGCGCCAGCAGCCCTCGGGGGACTAGCATCACCGGGGAGCTGTTTTTT.

This clone was picked up a small number of times. The chain combines TRBV19 with TRBJ1-5; a weak D match, TRBD1 (5 bases). The CDR3 is made up of 13 amino acids. With 1 base removed from V and 4 bases from J, the gap between germline ends came to 5 bases. The germline V gene encodes CDR1 LNHDA and CDR2 SQIVND (reference sequence). The DNA for the CDR3 is TGTGCCAGTAGTATAGGGACAAATCAGCCCCAGCATTTT. Translated: CASSIGTNQPQHF.

This clone was seen more than once but under ten times. The chain links TRBV11-2 to TRBJ1-1, with D hard to call. Germline assignment: CDR1 SGHAT and CDR2 FQNNGV. The V end was cut by 1 base, the J end by 4 bases, with 10 bases between. The length of the CDR3 is 14 residues. CDR3 bases: TGTGCCAGCAGCTTAGGGGAGTGGTCCACTGAAGCTTTCTTT. Translation gives CASSLGEWSTEAFF.

The rearrangement links TRBV27 to TRBJ2-5; D tentatively fits TRBD1 or TRBD2 (5 bases each). Germline assignment: CDR1 MNHEY and CDR2 SMNVEV (reference sequence). The CDR3 has 14 residues. The germline V and J ends were trimmed by 6 bases and 5 bases, with 16 bases remaining between them. The CDR3 here is CASRALGAGETQYF. Written as DNA, the CDR3 is TGTGCCAGCAGGGCCTTGGGAGCAGGGGAGACCCAGTACTTC.

V is TRBV9 and J is TRBJ2-7; D may match TRBD1 or TRBD2 (5 bases each). This CDR3 spans 15 amino acids. Germline values: CDR1 SGDLS, CDR2 YYNGEE. The V gene lost 3 bases and the J gene lost 6 bases, with 19 bases spanning the gap. The CDR3 DNA reads TGTGCCAGCAGCGGCCACGGGGCAGGCCACACCGAGCAGTACTTC. This encodes CASSGHGAGHTEQYF.

The gene calls are TRBV7-2 and TRBJ2-1, with D possibly being TRBD2 (7 bases). This CDR3 has 15 residues. Germline CDR1 is SGHTA and CDR2 is FQGNSA. Trimming cost V 7 bases and J 10 bases, with 23 bases left between them. The CDR3 loop reads CASNPWDYGGGEQFF. CDR3 DNA sequence: TGTGCCAGCAACCCCTGGGACTACGGGGGCGGGGAGCAGTTCTTC.

This chain uses TRBV7-2 with TRBJ2-1; 12 nucleotides match TRBD2. The CDR3 spans 16 residues. J lost 8 bases, V lost 5 bases, and 10 bases had no gene match. Germline CDR1 SGHTA, CDR2 FQGNSA. This CDR3 reads CASSPRLAGVGDEQFF. CDR3 in DNA: TGTGCCAGCAGCCCCAGACTAGCGGGGGTCGGGGATGAGCAGTTCTTC.

This clone occurred a few times. This sequence joins TRBV5-5 and TRBJ2-3; weak D call: TRBD2 (5 bases). The ends were cut back, 2 bases at V and 6 bases at J, with 7 bases in the middle. Per the germline V gene, CDR1 is SGHKS and CDR2 is YYEKEE (reference sequence). CDR3 size: 12 residues. The CDR3 spells CASSLRRDTQYF. The CDR3 coding sequence is TGTGCCAGCAGCTTAAGGAGGGATACGCAGTATTTT.

The chain uses TRBV19 and TRBJ1-2; 8 positions match TRBD1. Per the germline V gene, CDR1 is LNHDA and CDR2 is SQIVND (reference sequence). The CDR3 is 14 amino acids. The V and J ends lost 6 bases and 8 bases, in that order; junction bases with no gene match: 11. The CDR3 is CASSRKETGGGYTF. CDR3 in DNA: TGTGCCAGTAGCCGCAAGGAAACAGGGGGAGGCTACACCTTC.

The genes are TRBV6-5 and TRBJ2-7; the D is unclear. V was pared by 5 bases and J by 7 bases, with 15 bases between. Germline assignment: CDR1 MNHEY and CDR2 SVGAGI. The CDR3 is made up of 13 amino acids. The CDR3 nucleotides read TGTGCCAGCAGTGAAGTCGCCTTGGGAGAGCAGTACTTC. Its protein product is CASSEVALGEQYF.

CDR3 sequence (DNA): TGTGCCAGCTCACAAGCTTACAGGGGGAACACTGAAGCTTTCTTT. Its protein is CASSQAYRGNTEAFF. This rearrangement joins TRBV18 to TRBJ1-1, with 7 bases fitting TRBD1. Trimming removed 4 bases from V and 1 base from J; junction bases left unmatched: 6. CDR3 length equals 15 residues. Per the germline V gene, CDR1 is KGHSH and CDR2 is LQKENI.

Comment on this clone: Germline and junction disagree at one end, which may indicate a read error. The gene calls are TRBV6-1 and TRBJ2-7; tentatively, D is TRBD1 (6 bases). From germline, CDR1 is MNHNS and CDR2 SASEGT. The CDR3 totals 13 residues. The CDR3 DNA is TGTGCCAGCAGTCGGGACAAATCCTCCGAGCAGTACTTC. Protein sequence: CASSRDKSSEQYF.

The chain is built from TRBV6-1 and TRBJ1-2; D is possibly TRBD1 (5 bases). CDR1 and CDR2 (germline): MNHNS, SASEGT. The V gene lost 3 bases and the J gene lost 4 bases, with 9 bases spanning the gap. This CDR3 contains 13 residues. The chain's CDR3 is CASSETAPYGYTF. DNA for the CDR3: TGTGCCAGCAGTGAGACAGCGCCCTATGGCTACACCTTC.

This clone was detected only a few times. In nucleotides, the CDR3 is TGCGCCAGCAGCTTGGAGGTCAACACTGAAGCTTTCTTT. Encoded protein: CASSLEVNTEAFF. The chain recombines TRBV5-1 with TRBJ1-1; no reliable D call. The germline V gene encodes CDR1 SGHRS and CDR2 YFSETQ. CDR3 size: 13 residues. Deletions cut 0 bases from V and 2 bases from J, with 5 bases between.

The V and J genes are TRBV7-3 and TRBJ2-5; maybe TRBD1 (5 bases). With 5 bases removed from V and 3 bases from J, the gap between germline ends came to 10 bases. This CDR3 is built from 13 residues. CDR1 and CDR2 from the germline V gene are SGHTA and FQGTGA. The CDR3 nucleotides are TGTGCCAGCAGCGCCGACAGAAAAGAGACCCAGTACTTC. It codes for CASSADRKETQYF.

This chain links TRBV2 with TRBJ2-1; D is unclear. V lost 4 bases to trimming and J lost 2 bases, with 0 bases between them. The CDR3 extends over 11 amino acids. Looked up from germline, CDR1 is SNHLY and CDR2 is FYNNEI. As DNA, the CDR3 is TGTGCCAGCAGTGCCTACAATGAGCAGTTCTTC. Translation gives CASSAYNEQFF.

V usage is TRBV7-6 and J usage is TRBJ2-7; 8 bases map to TRBD1. V trimming: 5 bases; J trimming: 0 bases; junction bases outside the gene matches: 9. Germline CDR1 SGHVS, CDR2 FNYEAQ. The CDR3 totals 16 residues. For the CDR3, the DNA is TGTGCCAGCAGCCCTAGACAGGGGTTGAGCTCCTACGAGCAGTACTTC. It codes for CASSPRQGLSSYEQYF.

The chain combines TRBV29-1 with TRBJ2-7; 7 bases line up with TRBD1. The J segment lost 6 bases and the V segment lost 4 bases, leaving 6 bases of the junction unmatched. The CDR3 is 12 residues long. Germline CDR1 and CDR2: SQVTM and ANQGSEA. CDR3 sequence reads: CSVVRQGSEQYF. The CDR3 DNA is TGCAGCGTTGTTAGACAGGGAAGCGAGCAGTACTTC.

The rearrangement joins TRBV2 to TRBJ2-7; 8 bases agree with TRBD1. The length of the CDR3 is 12 residues. Germline CDR1 and CDR2: SNHLY and FYNNEI. V dropped 7 bases and J dropped 4; count of bases not matched to a gene: 3. CDR3 nucleotides: TGTGCCAGCATCAGACAGGGGTACGAGCAGTACTTC. Translated, it gives CASIRQGYEQYF.

CDR3 DNA sequence: TGTGCCAGCAGCTTAGCTGGGAGAACCGGGGAGCTGTTTTTT. This gives the protein CASSLAGRTGELFF. The genes are TRBV11-2 and TRBJ2-2; D may be TRBD2 (5 bases). This CDR3 has 14 residues. V was shortened by 1 base and J by 5 bases, with 8 bases between the two germline ends. Germline-derived CDR1 and CDR2 are SGHAT and FQNNGV.